This T cell receptor beta chain was sequenced during a study of blood T cell repertoires in COVID-19. Looking at the study overall: COVID-19 samples, acute and convalescent, were from the United States, Italy and Spain. The cDNA or gDNA used as material had been derived from T cells, B-cell-depleted T cells, or PBMCs.

Germline V gives CDR1 MDHEN, CDR2 SYDVKM. The CDR3 loop spans 12 amino acids. The V end lost 5 bases, the J end lost 1 base, and 5 bases lay between the germline ends. The authors' processing: The assay estimated nucleated cells by amplifying reference gene primers. Assay used: immunoSEQ multiplex PCR; TCRdb lists only in-frame clones, some missing. That table furnishes V, J and clone size, whereas the DNA furnished D and trimming. Of roughly 230,000 clones in the sample, approximately 92% were seen once. Sequencing was performed on peripheral blood. The rearrangement uses TRBV28 and TRBJ1-1; D gene uncertain. This clonotype was obtained from a woman in her thirties or forties who had recovered from COVID-19. In DNA, the CDR3 is TGTGCCAGCAGTGGGCCGAACACTGAAGCTTTCTTT. As protein: CASSGPNTEAFF.